Listed below are T cell receptor beta chains from one sample, sequenced in a study of blood T cell repertoires in COVID-19. Some clones are missing from TCRdb's copy, which holds only in-frame ones; the method was immunoSEQ multiplex PCR. There are approximately 250,000 clones in the sample; 75% to 90% occur only once, and about 2% lies in the top ten. Source material: peripheral blood. These receptor sequences come from a man aged 25-40 years who had recovered from COVID-19. Both conserved end residues are part of each CDR3. D genes are given only for firm matches. Expanded clones are given a class, and other clones once, few, many or no size at all.

v_gene	len	abundance	j_gene	d_gene	CDR3nt	CDR3aa
TRBV18	15	few	TRBJ1-5	-	TGTGCCAGCTCACCACCGGCGGGAGCTCATCAGCCCCAGCATTTT	CASSPPAGAHQPQHF
TRBV28	16	-	TRBJ1-1	-	TGTGCCAGCAGTACTGGGGGCGAAATACCGAACACTGAAGCTTTCTTT	CASSTGGEIPNTEAFF
TRBV7-2	15	-	TRBJ2-1	-	TGTGCCAGCAGCTTAGGAGAGGCACCCAATCGTGAGCAGTTCTTC	CASSLGEAPNREQFF
TRBV6-5	14	once	TRBJ1-2	TRBD1	TGTGCCAGCAGTCCTCAAGGGGGCGCGGATGGCTACACCTTC	CASSPQGGADGYTF
TRBV6-6	14	-	TRBJ2-2	-	TGTGCCAGCAGTGTCCGAGGGTCTACCGGGGAGCTGTTTTTT	CASSVRGSTGELFF
TRBV11-2	14	-	TRBJ1-5	TRBD1	TGTGCCAGCAGCCTCGGGACAGGGTCCCAGCCCCAGCATTTT	CASSLGTGSQPQHF
TRBV5-3	13	-	TRBJ1-2	-	TGTGCCAGAAGCCCTGAGAGAATCTATGGCTACACCTTC	CARSPERIYGYTF
TRBV7-9	18	-	TRBJ2-3	-	TGTGCCAGCAGCTTGTTCCCACTGAGGGGGACCCGCACAGATACGCAGTATTTT	CASSLFPLRGTRTDTQYF
TRBV12-3/TRBV12-4	13	-	TRBJ1-5	-	TGTGCCAGCAGCCTAGCCACCTATCAGCCCCAGCATTTT	CASSLATYQPQHF
TRBV20-1	11	-	TRBJ1-2	-	TGCAGTGGGGTTCGGGGTTATGGCTACACCTTC	CSGVRGYGYTF
TRBV3-1/TRBV3-2	15	-	TRBJ1-3	-	TGTGCCAGCAGCCAAGATCCGGGGGCTGGAAACACCATATATTTT	CASSQDPGAGNTIYF
TRBV7-9	13	-	TRBJ1-1	-	TGTGCCAGCAGCTTAGGACAGCAGCTTGAAGCTTTCTTT	CASSLGQQLEAFF
TRBV5-1	14	-	TRBJ2-7	TRBD1	TGCGCCAGCAGCTGGACAGGGAGCTCCTACGAGCAGTACTTC	CASSWTGSSYEQYF
TRBV14	15	-	TRBJ1-1	-	TGTGCCAGCAGCCAAGAAACAGGGTGGGGAGCTGAAGCTTTCTTT	CASSQETGWGAEAFF
TRBV9	16	-	TRBJ2-1	TRBD2	TGTGCCAGCAGCGTAGGACTAGCGGGGGGACTTAGGGAGCAGTTCTTC	CASSVGLAGGLREQFF
TRBV7-9	14	-	TRBJ2-7	-	TGTGCCAGCAGCTGGTTGGACAGCTCCTACGAGCAGTACTTC	CASSWLDSSYEQYF
TRBV5-4	14	-	TRBJ1-2	-	TGTGCCAGCAGCCTACCCGAGGAGCTCTATGGCTACACCTTC	CASSLPEELYGYTF
TRBV27	16	-	TRBJ1-6	-	TGTGCCAGCAGGGTATCGGGAAGAAGCAATAATTCACCCCTCCACTTT	CASRVSGRSNNSPLHF
TRBV19	16	-	TRBJ2-2	TRBD2	TGTGCCAGTAGACGGACTAGCGGGGGGCACACCGGGGAGCTGTTTTTT	CASRRTSGGHTGELFF
TRBV10-3	17	-	TRBJ2-2	TRBD2	TGTGCCATCGGACGGGGAGCGCTAGCGGGGTTAGGCGGGGAGCTGTTTTTT	CAIGRGALAGLGGELFF
TRBV10-3	14	-	TRBJ2-7	-	TGTGCCACCAACCCGACTTTCAGCTCCTACGAGCAGTACTTC	CATNPTFSSYEQYF
TRBV4-3	16	-	TRBJ2-1	-	TGCGCCAGCAGCCAAGGGGTATTTGGAGGGGTTAATGAGCAGTTCTTC	CASSQGVFGGVNEQFF
TRBV10-1	14	-	TRBJ1-2	TRBD1	TGCGCCAGCAGTGGGGTCGACAGGGCGAATGGCTACACCTTC	CASSGVDRANGYTF
TRBV27	15	-	TRBJ1-5	-	TGTGCCAGCAGTTCCTTACCCCAGGGGTTAGAGCCCCAGCATTTT	CASSSLPQGLEPQHF
TRBV6-5	14	-	TRBJ1-5	TRBD1	TGTGCCAGCCTAGGACAGGCCGACAATCAGCCCCAGCATTTT	CASLGQADNQPQHF
TRBV2	17	-	TRBJ2-3	TRBD1	TGTGCCAGCAAAACGATTCCGGGACAGGGGGCAACAGATACGCAGTATTTT	CASKTIPGQGATDTQYF
TRBV7-9	15	-	TRBJ2-5	-	TGTGCCAGCAGCTTAGCGGGGGGGCCCCTGGAGACCCAGTACTTC	CASSLAGGPLETQYF